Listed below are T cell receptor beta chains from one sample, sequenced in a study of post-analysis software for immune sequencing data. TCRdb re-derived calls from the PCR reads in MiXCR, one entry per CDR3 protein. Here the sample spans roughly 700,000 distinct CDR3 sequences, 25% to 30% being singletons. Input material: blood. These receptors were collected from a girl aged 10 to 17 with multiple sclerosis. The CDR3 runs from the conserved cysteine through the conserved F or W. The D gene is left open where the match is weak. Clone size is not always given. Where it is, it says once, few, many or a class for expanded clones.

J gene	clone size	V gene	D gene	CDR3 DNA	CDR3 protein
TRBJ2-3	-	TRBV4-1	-	TGCGCCAGCAGCCAAGTCGTTGGGGTTACGCAGTATTTT	CASSQVVGVTQYF
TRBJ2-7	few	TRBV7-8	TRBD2	TGTGCCAGCAGCTTCGGGACTAGCGACTACGAGCAGTACTTC	CASSFGTSDYEQYF
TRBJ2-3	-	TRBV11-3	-	TGTGCCAGCAGCCCCGGGGGAGAAAGCACAGATACGCAGTATTTT	CASSPGGESTDTQYF
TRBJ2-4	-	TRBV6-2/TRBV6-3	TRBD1	TGTGCCAGCAGGCCCGGGACAGGGTTTAGCATTCAGTACTTC	CASRPGTGFSIQYF
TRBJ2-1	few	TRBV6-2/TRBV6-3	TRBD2	TGTGCCAGCGCCCCCCTCGTAGGACTAGCGGGATTTGCTGAGCAGTTCTTC	CASAPLVGLAGFAEQFF
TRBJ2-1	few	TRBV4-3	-	TGCGCCAGCTGCCGCCGGAGGGCCTATGAGCAGTTCTTC	CASCRRRAYEQFF
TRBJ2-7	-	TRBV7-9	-	TGTGCCAGCAGCTTAGATTCTGTTGGGGAGCAGTACTTC	CASSLDSVGEQYF
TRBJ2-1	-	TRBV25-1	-	TGTGCCAGCAGTGAATGGGCCCCCGGGCATAATGAGCAGTTCTTC	CASSEWAPGHNEQFF
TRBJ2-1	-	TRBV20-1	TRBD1	TGCAGTGCCTATCCGGGACAGGGACACAATGAGCAGTTCTTC	CSAYPGQGHNEQFF
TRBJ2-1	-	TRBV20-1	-	TGCAGTGCTAGACGCTTCTGGGACCAAAGGCAGTTCTTC	CSARRFWDQRQFF
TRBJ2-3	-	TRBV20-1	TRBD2	TGCAGTGCTCCTTCGGGACTAGCGGGGGACACAGATACGCAGTATTTT	CSAPSGLAGDTDTQYF
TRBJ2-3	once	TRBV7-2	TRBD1	TGTGCCAGCAGCTTACTAGGGGGCTGGGACACAGATACGCAGTATTTT	CASSLLGGWDTDTQYF
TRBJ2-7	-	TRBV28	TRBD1	TGTGCCAGCAATAACAGGGGGACAGGGACCTACGAGCAGTACTTC	CASNNRGTGTYEQYF
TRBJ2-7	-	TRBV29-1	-	TGCAGCGTTGAAGTGTCGGCGGACTGGGAGCAGTACTTC	CSVEVSADWEQYF
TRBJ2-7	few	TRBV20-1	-	TGCAGTGCTCGCCGGGACGGACCCTACGAGCAGTACTTC	CSARRDGPYEQYF
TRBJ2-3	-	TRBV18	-	TGTGCCAGCTCACCACCGGCTCCGTGGGATACGCAGTATTTT	CASSPPAPWDTQYF
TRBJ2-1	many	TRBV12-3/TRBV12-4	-	TGTGCCAGCACCGATAGCGTGTATGAGCAGTTCTTC	CASTDSVYEQFF
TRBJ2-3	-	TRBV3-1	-	TGTGCCAGCAGCCAAGGACTAGTCTCAGATACGCAGTATTTT	CASSQGLVSDTQYF
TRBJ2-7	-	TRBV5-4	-	TGTGCCAGCAGCCAAACGGGAGCTCTCTACGAGCAGTACTTC	CASSQTGALYEQYF
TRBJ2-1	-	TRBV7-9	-	TGTGCCAGCAGCTTGGCAGGGTCAGGGCAGAATGAGCAGTTCTTC	CASSLAGSGQNEQFF
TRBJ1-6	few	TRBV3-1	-	TGTGCCAGCAGCCCGGGTCAATCACCCCTCCACTTT	CASSPGQSPLHF
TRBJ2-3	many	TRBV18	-	TGTGCCAGCGCTACGAGCACGGCTCTAGATACGCAGTATTTT	CASATSTALDTQYF
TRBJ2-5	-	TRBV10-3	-	TGTGCCATGGGGACAAAAGAAAGCCTTACGAACCAAGAGACCCAGTACTTC	CAMGTKESLTNQETQYF
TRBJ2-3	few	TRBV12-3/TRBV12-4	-	TGTTCATTTGCGAGGGCAATCACAGATACGCAGTATTTT	CSFARAITDTQYF
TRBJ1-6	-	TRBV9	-	TGTGCCAGCAGCGTAGGGGCGATAGGGCCCCTCCACTTT	CASSVGAIGPLHF
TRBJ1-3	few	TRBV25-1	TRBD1	TGTGCCAGCAGTGATTCTCGCTTCAGGACAGGGGGTCTCTCTGGAAACACCATATATTTT	CASSDSRFRTGGLSGNTIYF
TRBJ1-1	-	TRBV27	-	TGTGCCAGCAGTTTACGGAGCTACATGAACACTGAAGCTTTCTTT	CASSLRSYMNTEAFF